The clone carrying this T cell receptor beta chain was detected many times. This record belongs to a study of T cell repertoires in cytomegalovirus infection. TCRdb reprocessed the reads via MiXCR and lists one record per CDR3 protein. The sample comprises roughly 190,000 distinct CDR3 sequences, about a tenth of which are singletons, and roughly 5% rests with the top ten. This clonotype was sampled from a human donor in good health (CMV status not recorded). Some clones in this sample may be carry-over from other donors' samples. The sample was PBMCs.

The CDR3 nucleotides read TGTGCCAGCAGCTTAGAGACAGGGTATAATTCACCCCTCCACTTT. Its protein product is CASSLETGYNSPLHF. V gene TRBV11-2 combines with J gene TRBJ1-6, with 7 bases that match TRBD1. Germline values: CDR1 SGHAT, CDR2 FQNNGV. Trimming at V came to 0 bases and at J to 4 bases, leaving 0 bases not matched to a gene. This CDR3 spans 15 amino acids.